This T cell receptor beta chain was observed in a study of CXCR3-negative and CXCR3-positive naive CD8 T cells. Germline CDR1 and CDR2: SGHDN and FVKESK. The CDR3 contains 14 residues. As to this clonotype: Its antigen is undetermined.

Preparation of TRB cDNA libraries relied on 5' RACE carrying UMI labels. TCRdb reprocessed the 5' RACE reads and keeps a single row for each CDR3 protein, giving no DNA. Its listing shows about 85,000 distinct CDR3 sequences. Triplicate sorts, fewer than 350,000 cells apiece, were made for each CD8+ T cell subset. Naive CD8+ T cells carried a CD45RO-CCR7+CD27+CD95- phenotype. General study results and limits: The TRB CDR3s that CXCR3-positive naive cells carried were more hydrophobic than those of CXCR3-negative naive cells.

This chain joins TRBV14 and TRBJ2-7; TCRdb designates TRBD1, a call that cannot be tested without DNA. Sequences were obtained from naive CXCR3+ CD8+ T cells from blood. As to subset: CD45RO-CCR7+CD27+CD95- naive CD8+ T cells expressing CXCR3 (TNR3+). This TCR was recovered from a human donor in good health. Some clones in this sample may be carry-over from other donors' samples. CDR3 amino acids: CASAHRGTTYEQYF.